One sample yielded the 11 T cell receptor beta chains listed below, sequenced in a study of T cell clones after liver transplantation. Clones were sequenced by immunoSEQ multiplex PCR, and TCRdb holds only the in-frame ones, with some missing. The sample includes around 60,000 clones, 71% of them seen just once. Sequencing used CD4+ T cells from blood, obtained before liver transplant. These receptors all stem from a human donor who received a liver transplant.

V is TRBV4-1 and J is TRBJ1-4; a weak D match, TRBD1 (5 bases). V shed 5 bases and J shed 7 bases, with 11 bases lying between them. The CDR3 is 13 residues long. Per the germline V gene, CDR1 is MGHRA and CDR2 is YSYEKL. CDR3 in amino acids: CASSVQGLEKLFF. Written as DNA, the CDR3 is TGCGCCAGCAGCGTTCAGGGTCTTGAAAAACTGTTTTTT.

The gene calls are TRBV5-1 and TRBJ2-3; D is perhaps TRBD2 (7 bases). Trimming stripped 2 bases from V and 0 bases from J, with 16 bases between. This CDR3 comprises 17 residues. Germline V gene data show CDR1 as SGHRS and CDR2 as YFSETQ. In nucleotides, the CDR3 is TGCGCCAGCAGCTTTCTTGCGGGGGCCTCTAGCACAGATACGCAGTATTTT. Its protein product is CASSFLAGASSTDTQYF.

This rearrangement joins TRBV7-9 to TRBJ1-1; D may be TRBD1 (5 bases). Between the trimmed V and J ends, which lost 2 bases and 6 bases, there was a span of 22 bases. The germline CDR1 and CDR2 sequences are SEHNR and FQNEAQ (reference sequence). There are 17 residues in the CDR3. CDR3 sequence: CASSLPHGNEQAAEAFF. The CDR3 DNA reads as TGTGCCAGCAGCTTACCACATGGAAATGAACAGGCGGCTGAAGCTTTCTTT.

This clone was seen a single time. The gene calls are TRBV30 and TRBJ2-5; TRBD2 agrees at 12 bases. V gave up 4 bases and J gave up 6 bases; unmatched junction bases: 9. This CDR3 has 15 amino acids. The germline V gene encodes CDR1 GTSNPN and CDR2 SVGIG (reference sequence). CDR3 sequence reads: CAWNRETSGRQTQYF. DNA for the CDR3: TGTGCCTGGAATCGGGAAACTAGCGGGAGGCAGACCCAGTACTTC.

This clone appeared many times. The sample has other DNA sequences that encode this CDR3 too. This chain uses TRBV7-2 with TRBJ2-7; TRBD2 might be the D (6 bases). CDR1 SGHTA and CDR2 FQGNSA come from the germline V gene. The CDR3 extends over 14 amino acids. V lost 1 base to trimming and J lost 2 bases, with 9 bases between them. For the CDR3, the DNA is TGTGCCAGCAGCTTAGACTCGGGGGCCTACGAGCAGTACTTC. Protein: CASSLDSGAYEQYF.

V is TRBV2 and J is TRBJ2-7; 10 bases map to TRBD1. Germline CDR1 and CDR2: SNHLY and FYNNEI. Trimming cost V 4 bases and J 6 bases; bases outside gene matches: 3. The CDR3 spans 13 residues. The CDR3 bases are TGTGCCAGCAGTGTAAGGACAGGGGGCGAGCAGTACTTC. This encodes CASSVRTGGEQYF.

A few counts support this clone. This chain links TRBV28 with TRBJ2-3; 10 nucleotides match TRBD1. V shed 6 bases and J 5 bases; nucleotides not matched to a gene: 11. This CDR3 spans 16 amino acids. Germline V gene data show CDR1 as MDHEN and CDR2 as SYDVKM. The CDR3 bases are TGTGCCAGCAGCTCTCAAAGGACAGGGGGAATAGATACGCAGTATTTT. Translation gives CASSSQRTGGIDTQYF. The whole variable domain, filled in from reference TRBV28 and TRBJ2-3, reads DVKVTQSSRYLVKRTGEKVFLECVQDMDHENMFWYRQDPGLGLRLIYFSYDVKMKEKGDIPEGYSVSREKKERFSLILESASTNQTSMYLCASSSQRTGGIDTQYFGPGTRLTVL.

As concerns this clone: The same CDR3 is also encoded by other DNA sequences in this sample. The rearrangement uses TRBV6-5 and TRBJ1-6; TRBD1 matches 7 bases. Germline loops: CDR1 MNHEY, CDR2 SVGAGI. The V segment lost 0 bases and the J segment 7 bases; nucleotides outside the gene matches: 0. This CDR3 is 14 amino acids long. The CDR3 loop is CASSYSQGNSPLHF. The CDR3 region has the DNA TGTGCCAGCAGTTACTCACAGGGGAATTCACCCCTCCACTTT.

This chain joins TRBV28 and TRBJ1-6; 7 bases align to TRBD1. Germline CDR1 and CDR2: MDHEN and SYDVKM. V lost 8 bases, J lost 10 bases, and 20 bases stayed unmatched. This CDR3 has 17 amino acids. CDR3 nucleotides: TGTGCCAGCGTTATGGGGGGAGGAGGGGGCTCTAGGTCACCCCTCCACTTT. Amino acids: CASVMGGGGGSRSPLHF.

The chain uses TRBV2 and TRBJ1-4; D uncertain. Germline V gene lookup returns CDR1 SNHLY and CDR2 FYNNEI. The CDR3 is 15 amino acids. Trimming removed 8 bases from V and 7 bases from J, with 20 bases in between. The CDR3 coding sequence is TGTGCCAGCCAGTTGGCCCCTCCCGGAGGTGAAAAACTGTTTTTT. Translated, it gives CASQLAPPGGEKLFF. Based on the CDR3 plus reference TRBV2 and TRBJ1-4, the full variable domain is EPEVTQTPSHQVTQMGQEVILRCVPISNHLYFYWYRQILGQKVEFLVSFYNNEISEKSEIFDDQFSVERPDGSNFTLKIRSTKLEDSAMYFCASQLAPPGGEKLFFGSGTQLSVL.

The gene calls are TRBV7-2 and TRBJ2-7, with 7 bases lining up with TRBD1. V lost 10 bases, J lost 2 bases, and 11 bases stayed unmatched. Looked up from germline, CDR1 is SGHTA and CDR2 is FQGNSA. The CDR3 contains 14 residues. The CDR3 DNA reads as TGTGCCACCCGTGGTCGGGACAGCACCTACGAGCAGTACTTC. This gives the protein CATRGRDSTYEQYF. Full variable domain (remainder filled in from reference TRBV7-2 and TRBJ2-7): GAGVSQSPSNKVTEKGKDVELRCDPISGHTALYWYRQSLGQGLEFLIYFQGNSAPDKSGLPSDRFSAERTGGSVSTLTIQRTQQEDSAVYLCATRGRDSTYEQYFGPGTRLTVT.